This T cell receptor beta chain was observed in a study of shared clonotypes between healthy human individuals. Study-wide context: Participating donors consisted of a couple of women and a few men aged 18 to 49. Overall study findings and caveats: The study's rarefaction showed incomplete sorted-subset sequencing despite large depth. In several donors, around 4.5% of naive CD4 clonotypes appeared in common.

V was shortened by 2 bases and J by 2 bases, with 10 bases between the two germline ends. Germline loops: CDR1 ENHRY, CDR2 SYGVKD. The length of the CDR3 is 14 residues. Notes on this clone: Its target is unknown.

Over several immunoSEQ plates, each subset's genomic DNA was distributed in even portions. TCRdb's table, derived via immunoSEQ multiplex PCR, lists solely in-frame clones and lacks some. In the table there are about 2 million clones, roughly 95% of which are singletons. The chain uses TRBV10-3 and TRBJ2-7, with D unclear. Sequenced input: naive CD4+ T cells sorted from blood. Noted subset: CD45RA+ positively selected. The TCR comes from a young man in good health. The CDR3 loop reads CAISEMMPTYEQYF. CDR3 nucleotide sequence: TGTGCCATCAGTGAGATGATGCCTACCTACGAGCAGTACTTC.